These T cell receptor beta chains were read from a single sample in a study of cytomegalovirus exposure and HLA in healthy donors. Profiled with immunoSEQ multiplex PCR; TCRdb holds only in-frame clones, not every one. This sample contains roughly 80,000 clones. The sequencing sample was made of PBMCs. These TCRs come from a girl aged 10 to 17 in good health and CMV-seropositive. Each CDR3 is given with its conserved first and last residue. The order of the fields is J gene, V gene, D gene, CDR3 protein, CDR3 DNA. D genes are given only for firm matches.

J gene: TRBJ2-2
V gene: TRBV7-3
D gene: -
CDR3 protein: CASSLTGSGELFF
CDR3 DNA: TGTGCCAGCAGCTTAACGGGGAGCGGGGAGCTGTTTTTT

J gene: TRBJ1-6
V gene: TRBV12-5
D gene: TRBD1
CDR3 protein: CASGRGDSEGSPLHF
CDR3 DNA: TGTGCTAGTGGCCGAGGGGACAGTGAAGGTTCACCCCTCCACTTT

J gene: TRBJ1-3
V gene: TRBV4-2
D gene: -
CDR3 protein: CASSQAKFLAGEAESSGNTIYF
CDR3 DNA: TGTGCCAGCAGCCAAGCCAAGTTTCTTGCAGGGGAAGCCGAGAGCTCTGGAAACACCATATATTTT

J gene: TRBJ2-5
V gene: TRBV4-1
D gene: TRBD1
CDR3 protein: CASSRGQGVGTEETQYF
CDR3 DNA: TGCGCCAGCAGCCGCGGACAGGGGGTGGGTACAGAAGAGACCCAGTACTTC

J gene: TRBJ1-2
V gene: TRBV7-9
D gene: TRBD1
CDR3 protein: CASSEYGTEGYTF
CDR3 DNA: TGTGCCAGCAGCGAGTACGGGACAGAAGGCTACACCTTC

J gene: TRBJ1-2
V gene: TRBV30
D gene: -
CDR3 protein: CAWTAGRNYGYTF
CDR3 DNA: TGTGCCTGGACGGCAGGGCGCAACTATGGCTACACCTTC

J gene: TRBJ1-4
V gene: TRBV4-2
D gene: -
CDR3 protein: CASSQTTATNEKLFF
CDR3 DNA: TGTGCCAGCAGCCAAACGACAGCTACTAATGAAAAACTGTTTTTT

J gene: TRBJ2-7
V gene: TRBV2
D gene: TRBD2
CDR3 protein: CASGEGVAGVYEQYF
CDR3 DNA: TGTGCCAGCGGGGAAGGGGTAGCGGGGGTCTACGAGCAGTACTTC

J gene: TRBJ2-3
V gene: TRBV29-1
D gene: -
CDR3 protein: CSVVNGGSTDTQYF
CDR3 DNA: TGCAGCGTTGTGAACGGCGGAAGCACAGATACGCAGTATTTT

J gene: TRBJ2-3
V gene: TRBV7-2
D gene: -
CDR3 protein: CASSLLGGGDTQYF
CDR3 DNA: TGTGCCAGCAGCTTACTCGGGGGTGGGGATACGCAGTATTTT

J gene: TRBJ1-5
V gene: TRBV7-2
D gene: -
CDR3 protein: CASSSLGVLDQPQHF
CDR3 DNA: TGTGCCAGCAGCTCCCTCGGGGTATTGGATCAGCCCCAGCATTTT

J gene: TRBJ2-2
V gene: TRBV5-1
D gene: -
CDR3 protein: CASSLGLANTGELFF
CDR3 DNA: TGCGCCAGCAGCTTGGGGCTGGCGAACACCGGGGAGCTGTTTTTT

J gene: TRBJ1-2
V gene: TRBV19
D gene: -
CDR3 protein: CASSQSSANYGYTF
CDR3 DNA: TGTGCCAGTAGTCAAAGTTCGGCTAACTATGGCTACACCTTC

J gene: TRBJ1-3
V gene: TRBV4-2
D gene: TRBD1
CDR3 protein: CASSGTGAVGWNTIYF
CDR3 DNA: TGTGCCAGCAGCGGGACAGGGGCTGTTGGATGGAACACCATATATTTT

J gene: TRBJ1-4
V gene: TRBV19
D gene: TRBD1
CDR3 protein: CASSTGTGGNEKLFF
CDR3 DNA: TGTGCCAGTAGTACTGGGACAGGGGGCAATGAAAAACTGTTTTTT

J gene: TRBJ1-2
V gene: TRBV15
D gene: TRBD1
CDR3 protein: CATSSLRGQGENYGYTF
CDR3 DNA: TGTGCCACCAGCTCACTACGGGGACAGGGGGAAAACTATGGCTACACCTTC

J gene: TRBJ2-5
V gene: TRBV4-1
D gene: -
CDR3 protein: CASSPLLPRGETQYF
CDR3 DNA: TGCGCCAGCAGCCCGCTCCTCCCGAGAGGGGAGACCCAGTACTTC